This passage covers 32 T cell receptor beta chains from one sample sequenced in a study of OX40 agonist ivuxolimab in advanced cancers. Only in-frame clones appear in the TCRdb table, and some are missing; sequencing was by immunoSEQ multiplex PCR. In the table there are around 80,000 clones, less than 90% of which are singletons. Specimen: CD4+ or CD8+ T cells sorted from blood, collected in a trial of the OX40 agonist ivuxolimab. The receptors come from an adult with an advanced solid tumor such as melanoma, head and neck, liver or kidney cancer.

The V and J genes are TRBV27 and TRBJ2-7, with D perhaps given as TRBD1 or TRBD2 (5 bases each). CDR1 MNHEY and CDR2 SMNVEV come from the germline V gene (reference sequence). The CDR3 runs 12 residues. Trimming pared 7 bases from V and 5 bases from J, leaving 12 bases between. CDR3 region: CASMARGDEQYF. CDR3 coding DNA: TGTGCCAGCATGGCTCGAGGGGACGAGCAGTACTTC.

This clone was recorded only once. This chain joins TRBV28 and TRBJ1-6, with 9 bases fitting TRBD1. V gave up 3 bases and J gave up 6 bases; unmatched junction bases: 3. The CDR3 totals 15 residues. Germline lookup yields CDR1 MDHEN and CDR2 SYDVKM. The CDR3 DNA follows: TGTGCCAGCAGTTTCGGGGACAGGGTTAATTCACCCCTCCACTTT. It codes for CASSFGDRVNSPLHF.

This clone showed up just once. This chain joins TRBV11-3 and TRBJ2-7, with a possible D match to TRBD2 (5 bases). The length of the CDR3 is 15 residues. Germline assignment: CDR1 SGHNT and CDR2 YENEEA. Trimming took 9 bases from V and 3 from J, leaving 21 bases between them. CDR3 region: CASYTGKARIYEQYF. The CDR3, as DNA: TGTGCCAGTTACACCGGGAAGGCTAGGATCTACGAGCAGTACTTC.

This sequence joins TRBV20-1 and TRBJ1-2; D uncertain. This CDR3 contains 10 residues. CDR1 DFQATT and CDR2 SNEGSKA come from the germline V gene (reference sequence). Deletions cut 6 bases from V and 6 bases from J, with 8 bases between. For the CDR3, the DNA is TGCAGTGCCACGGTGGATGGCTACACCTTC. Translation gives CSATVDGYTF.

V and J are TRBV7-9 and TRBJ1-4, with D unclear. V lost 3 bases and J 4 bases, leaving 9 bases between the germline ends. Germline V gives CDR1 SEHNR, CDR2 FQNEAQ (reference sequence). This CDR3 has 14 amino acids. The chain's CDR3 is CASSFGQRNEKLFF. In DNA, the CDR3 is TGTGCCAGCAGCTTCGGGCAGCGTAATGAAAAACTGTTTTTT.

The chain carries TRBV2 and TRBJ2-5; D may be TRBD1 (6 bases). CDR1 SNHLY and CDR2 FYNNEI come from the germline V gene. V was shortened by 6 bases and J by 2 bases, with 10 bases between the two germline ends. This CDR3 contains 13 residues. The DNA for the CDR3 is TGTGCCAGCAGGAGGACAGCACAAGAGACCCAGTACTTC. It is translated as CASRRTAQETQYF.

The rearrangement links TRBV11-1 to TRBJ1-3; D gene ambiguous. The CDR3 length is 14 residues. Germline V gene data show CDR1 as SGHAT and CDR2 as FQDESV (reference sequence). V dropped 5 bases and J dropped 0 bases, with 8 bases sitting between them. The CDR3 region is CASSLETSGNTIYF. CDR3 DNA: TGTGCCAGCAGCCTAGAGACCTCTGGAAACACCATATATTTT.

The gene calls are TRBV5-5 and TRBJ2-1; 7 positions match TRBD1. V was pared by 3 bases and J by 8 bases, with 14 bases of the junction left unmatched. The germline V gene has CDR1 SGHKS and CDR2 YYEKEE (reference sequence). This CDR3 has 16 residues. CDR3 DNA sequence: TGTGCCAGCAGCTCCCTGGCGACAGGGTTTACGGATGAGCAGTTCTTC. Amino acids: CASSSLATGFTDEQFF.

As concerns this clone: Different DNA sequences within this sample yield the same CDR3. The V gene is TRBV18, the J gene TRBJ1-5; TRBD1 matches at 9 bases. Unmatched junction bases numbered 5, after V lost 6 bases and J lost 2 bases. The CDR3 has 15 residues. Germline V CDR1 and CDR2: KGHSH, LQKENI. The chain's CDR3 is CASSPDRGGNQPQHF. The CDR3 DNA follows: TGTGCCAGCTCGCCGGACAGGGGAGGCAATCAGCCCCAGCATTTT.

The sample holds a few counts of this clone. The chain has TRBV2 and TRBJ1-2; possible D gene TRBD1, 6 bases. The CDR3 is 13 amino acids. With 4 bases removed from V and 4 bases from J, the gap between germline ends came to 10 bases. CDR1 is SNHLY and CDR2 is FYNNEI in the germline V gene. The CDR3 DNA sequence: TGTGCCAGCAGTGTTGACAGGATCTATGGCTACACCTTC. It encodes CASSVDRIYGYTF.

The rearrangement links TRBV19 to TRBJ2-3; 7 bases match TRBD2. The ends lost 5 bases at V and 0 bases at J; junction bases unmatched: 8. Germline values: CDR1 LNHDA, CDR2 SQIVND (reference sequence). The CDR3 totals 16 residues. Here the CDR3 DNA reads TGTGCCAGTAGTTCCTGGGACTATGGAAGCACAGATACGCAGTATTTT. Protein: CASSSWDYGSTDTQYF.

CDR3 region: CATSRESYTGQDTF. The CDR3 coding sequence is TGTGCCACCAGCAGAGAATCTTACACAGGACAGGACACCTTC. This chain connects TRBV15 to TRBJ1-2; 7 bases are a match to TRBD1. This CDR3 region has 14 residues. Germline CDR1 and CDR2: LNHNV and YYDKDF (reference sequence). V was clipped by 0 bases and J by 12 bases; unmatched bases: 10.

The chain couples TRBV5-1 to TRBJ2-5; 13 nucleotides align to TRBD2. The CDR3 length is 19 residues. Looked up from germline, CDR1 is SGHRS and CDR2 is YFSETQ. The V segment lost 3 bases and the J segment 4 bases; nucleotides outside the gene matches: 15. The CDR3 nucleotides read TGCGCCAGCAGCTCCCCCACTAGCGGGGGGGTTCGCAGTCGAGAGACCCAGTACTTC. Translated: CASSSPTSGGVRSRETQYF.

The chain recombines TRBV7-9 with TRBJ2-1; the D gene could be TRBD1 or TRBD2 (5 bases each). Germline loops: CDR1 SEHNR, CDR2 FQNEAQ (reference sequence). The CDR3 spans 18 residues. Trimming removed 1 base at V and 4 bases at J, with 20 bases between. CDR3 sequence: CASSLGLLRGRGYNEQFF. The CDR3 nucleotides are TGTGCCAGCAGCTTAGGGCTTTTAAGGGGACGTGGGTACAATGAGCAGTTCTTC.

The V and J genes are TRBV6-5 and TRBJ1-3, with D unresolved. Trimming removed 5 bases at V and 4 bases at J, with 12 bases between. Germline V gene data show CDR1 as MNHEY and CDR2 as SVGAGI. CDR3 size: 14 residues. As DNA, the CDR3 is TGTGCCAGCAGTCGGGATACTACCGGAAACACCATATATTTT. It specifies CASSRDTTGNTIYF.

The rearrangement uses TRBV7-9 and TRBJ1-3, with no clear D. V was clipped by 8 bases and J by 0 bases, with 14 bases between them. The CDR3 is 15 amino acids. Germline CDR1 SEHNR, CDR2 FQNEAQ (reference sequence). For the CDR3, the DNA is TGTGCCAGCCGCCCCCCCAAGAGCTCTGGAAACACCATATATTTT. It encodes CASRPPKSSGNTIYF.

The chain recombines TRBV7-9 with TRBJ2-7; TRBD1 is a possible D gene (7 bases). Germline values: CDR1 SEHNR, CDR2 FQNEAQ (reference sequence). V was trimmed by 5 bases and J by 0 bases, leaving 17 bases between them. The CDR3 is 16 residues long. The CDR3: CASSPRRGRISYEQYF. The CDR3 DNA reads TGTGCCAGCAGCCCCCGGAGGGGGCGAATCTCCTACGAGCAGTACTTC.

The rearrangement joins TRBV7-2 to TRBJ2-7, with 7 bases that match TRBD1. Germline assignment: CDR1 SGHTA and CDR2 FQGNSA. This CDR3 region has 15 residues. V shed 4 bases and J 2 bases; nucleotides not matched to a gene: 8. This CDR3 reads CASSYPPGQPYEQYF. Here the CDR3 DNA reads TGTGCCAGCAGCTACCCTCCGGGACAGCCCTACGAGCAGTACTTC.

This CDR3 reads CASTKGGLGYNEQFF. CDR3 coding DNA: TGTGCCAGCACCAAAGGGGGATTAGGCTACAATGAGCAGTTCTTC. V usage is TRBV6-5 and J usage is TRBJ2-1; possible D gene TRBD1, 6 bases. V lost 7 bases and J lost 3, with 16 bases in between. This CDR3 spans 15 amino acids. Germline V gives CDR1 MNHEY, CDR2 SVGAGI.

The chain uses TRBV18 and TRBJ1-5; D call uncertain. The V end was cut by 3 bases, the J end by 0 bases, with 6 bases between. Germline V gene data show CDR1 as KGHSH and CDR2 as LQKENI. The CDR3 is made up of 14 amino acids. Written as DNA, the CDR3 is TGTGCCAGCTCACCCGATAATAGCAATCAGCCCCAGCATTTT. The encoded protein is CASSPDNSNQPQHF.

J is TRBJ1-3 and V is TRBV11-1, with D perhaps matching TRBD1 (6 bases). The germline V and J ends were trimmed by 1 base and 0 bases, with 10 bases remaining between them. CDR1 is SGHAT, CDR2 FQDESV, per germline (reference sequence). The CDR3 totals 16 residues. CDR3 residues: CASSLEGDLSGNTIYF. The CDR3 DNA is TGTGCCAGCAGCTTAGAGGGGGACCTCTCTGGAAACACCATATATTTT.

The CDR3, as DNA: TGTGCCAGCAGCCCTGCACAGGGGGGCTACACCTTC. Protein: CASSPAQGGYTF. The chain recombines TRBV7-9 with TRBJ1-2, with 7 positions matching TRBD1. Per germline, CDR1 SEHNR and CDR2 FQNEAQ (reference sequence). V shed 5 bases and J 8 bases; nucleotides not matched to a gene: 5. The CDR3 has 12 amino acids.

J is TRBJ1-3 and V is TRBV5-6, with D possibly matching TRBD1 (5 bases). Germline assignment: CDR1 SGHDT and CDR2 YYEEEE. V was clipped by 5 bases and J by 0 bases, with 12 bases between them. The CDR3 extends over 15 amino acids. The CDR3 bases are TGTGCCAGCAGTCGAAGACAGCTCTCTGGAAACACCATATATTTT. Its translation: CASSRRQLSGNTIYF.

This sequence joins TRBV5-6 and TRBJ1-1; D gene uncertain. Trimming left V 0 bases short and J 4 bases short, with 13 bases between. CDR1 SGHDT and CDR2 YYEEEE come from the germline V gene. The CDR3 loop spans 15 amino acids. The CDR3 is CASSLGPRPGTEAFF. The CDR3, as DNA: TGTGCCAGCAGCTTGGGTCCACGACCGGGCACTGAAGCTTTCTTT.

The chain has TRBV6-1 and TRBJ2-1; TRBD2 matches 8 bases. The J segment lost 8 bases and the V segment lost 5 bases, leaving 5 bases of the junction unmatched. The V gene's germline CDR1 is MNHNS and CDR2 SASEGT. CDR3 size: 13 residues. The CDR3 bases are TGTGCCAGCAGTCCCGGGACTAGACATGAGCAGTTCTTC. This translates into CASSPGTRHEQFF.

The chain employs TRBV29-1 and TRBJ1-2, with D maybe TRBD1 (5 bases). The CDR3 length is 15 residues. The germline V gene encodes CDR1 SQVTM and CDR2 ANQGSEA. V lost 2 bases, J lost 4 bases, and 17 bases lay in between. CDR3 in amino acids: CSVEFGGVKSYGYTF. CDR3 DNA sequence: TGCAGCGTTGAATTCGGGGGGGTCAAAAGCTATGGCTACACCTTC.

The rearrangement joins TRBV9 to TRBJ2-3; D possibly matches TRBD1 or TRBD2 (6 bases each). The V gene lost 0 bases and the J gene lost 2 bases, with 13 bases spanning the gap. The CDR3 totals 16 residues. Germline CDR1 SGDLS, CDR2 YYNGEE. The CDR3 spells CASSVGGAALTDTQYF. CDR3 nucleotide sequence: TGTGCCAGCAGCGTAGGGGGGGCGGCTCTCACAGATACGCAGTATTTT.

This clone was detected only once. The J gene is TRBJ2-7, the V gene TRBV30; tentatively, D is TRBD2 (6 bases). The ends were cut back, 3 bases at V and 6 bases at J, with 12 bases in the middle. This CDR3 region has 12 residues. CDR1 GTSNPN and CDR2 SVGIG come from the germline V gene (reference sequence). This CDR3 reads CAWSWGDSEQYF. The CDR3 DNA sequence: TGTGCCTGGAGCTGGGGGGATTCCGAGCAGTACTTC.

The rearrangement joins TRBV7-8 to TRBJ1-2; TRBD1 agrees at 9 bases. This CDR3 has 16 residues. J was trimmed by 6 bases and V by 2 bases; bases with no gene match: 10. The germline CDR1 and CDR2 sequences are SGHVS and FQNEAQ. This CDR3 reads CASSLISGQGFDGYTF. CDR3 in DNA: TGTGCCAGCAGCTTAATTTCGGGACAGGGTTTCGATGGCTACACCTTC.

The chain recombines TRBV29-1 with TRBJ1-1; TRBD1 matches at 8 bases. The CDR3 loop spans 13 amino acids. V lost 7 bases, J lost 4 bases, and 8 bases stayed unmatched. Germline lookup yields CDR1 SQVTM and CDR2 ANQGSEA. The CDR3, as DNA: TGCAGCGCTGGGACAGGAACACGCACTGAAGCTTTCTTT. Protein product: CSAGTGTRTEAFF.

V usage is TRBV5-4 and J usage is TRBJ1-1; the D is unclear. This CDR3 region has 12 residues. Per the germline V gene, CDR1 is SGHNT and CDR2 is YYREEE (reference sequence). V lost 4 bases to trimming and J lost 3 bases, with 7 bases between them. CDR3 DNA sequence: TGTGCCAGCAGCCGGGTGGACACTGAAGCTTTCTTT. Protein product: CASSRVDTEAFF. Using reference TRBV5-4 and TRBJ1-1 for the parts outside the CDR3, the full variable domain is ETGVTQSPTHLIKTRGQQVTLRCSSQSGHNTVSWYQQALGQGPQFIFQYYREEENGRGNFPPRFSGLQFPNYSSELNVNALELDDSALYLCASSRVDTEAFFGQGTRLTVV.

This sequence joins TRBV7-6 and TRBJ1-2; the match to TRBD1 covers 9 bases. The CDR3 has 14 amino acids. Germline V gene data show CDR1 as SGHVS and CDR2 as FNYEAQ. With 6 bases clipped from V and 6 bases from J, the junction kept 8 bases outside the gene matches. CDR3 bases: TGTGCCAGCAGTTCTACAGGGGGCTACAATGGCTACACCTTC. This gives the protein CASSSTGGYNGYTF.